This T cell receptor beta chain was identified in a study of T cells in Graves' hyperthyroidism and ophthalmopathy. Based on clinical symptoms, serum thyroxine and TRAb, thyroid ultrasound and orbital computed tomography, diagnoses were reached. Blood was sampled at initial diagnosis of hyperthyroidism, prior to onset of any ophthalmopathy symptoms. By share, this clonotype ranks as medium-sized. Amplification of TCR beta CDR3 regions used RNA as the template. Primed by the HTBI set, a first-round RT-PCR was run on the TCR CDR3. TCRdb ran MiXCR on the multiplex PCR reads and lists one entry per CDR3 protein. The repertoire consists of approximately 24,000 distinct CDR3 sequences, with 45% to 50% occurring once and the leading ten covering about 25%. This CDR3 has 15 amino acids. Germline CDR1 reads SGDLS; CDR2 reads YYNGEE. The V and J ends lost 0 bases and 5 bases, in that order; junction bases with no gene match: 4.

The chain employs TRBV9 and TRBJ2-3; 9 bases align to TRBD2. Material: blood. The source is a woman aged 40 to 55 with Graves' hyperthyroidism that later progressed to Graves' ophthalmopathy. For the CDR3, the DNA is TGTGCCAGCAGCGTAGTGGGAGCGGGAGGAGATACGCAGTATTTT. Its protein product is CASSVVGAGGDTQYF.